This T cell receptor beta chain comes out of a study of T cell responses to AZD1222 COVID-19 vaccine (dated by TCRdb to the early 2020s). The study in broad terms: A total of approximately 240 trial participants underwent TCR sequencing, of whom about 210 received two doses of AZD1222 and some 25 received two doses of the MenACWY control vaccine. Trial participants were enrolled by age into subgroups of 18-55, 56-69 and 70-plus years, and 148, 28 and 57 TCR-sequenced participants, respectively, were included in these subgroups. Findings and caveats that apply to the study as a whole: Conclusions about previously exposed vaccinees are limited, since just a handful of AZD1222 recipients were seropositive for SARS-CoV-2 at baseline. Epitopes outside the regions mutated in the B.1.351 and B.1.1.7 variants were reportedly recognized by nearly half of the unique spike-specific TCRs. Vaccine-associated CD4 TCRs spanned the whole spike protein, with dominant responses in regions 160-218 and 743-854. After two AZD1222 doses, both the breadth and the depth of spike-specific TCRs were significantly higher than at day 0 and than in MenACWY recipients. Because no samples from the day 14 peak response were available, repertoires could be characterized only after the peak T cell response. The 56-69-year group was small, and its depth increase did not reach significance, likely because of low power. Most participants were white British and females outnumbered males, and the authors suggested that clonal diversity may have been underestimated.

The CDR3 numbers 13 residues from cysteine through phenylalanine. Of the read, only the CDR3 DNA is kept; its 39 bases are in frame from base 1. V trim: 5 bases; J trim: 10 bases; unmatched bases: 9. A remark on this clone: It has no known antigen specificity. No base qualities exist here, and no much larger clone lies one base off it.

The label giving this sample's time point can be read as: baseline before first vaccination. The sample's treatment or condition, from its label and the paper: meningococcal conjugate vaccine given as trial control. Vaccinee samples were obtained from the UK trials COV001 and COV002, which included a single-blind randomized controlled phase 2/3 trial of AZD1222 (ChAdOx1 nCoV-19) in healthy adults. Trial participant PBMC samples were collected at day 0 and day 28 after the second dose for TCRbeta chain sequencing. The CDR3 regions of human TCRbeta chains were analyzed by immunosequencing. From the authors' description of their analysis: TCRs in the repertoires were matched against a reference library of SARS-CoV-2-specific TCRs that had been generated with the MIRA antigen-specificity platform. Breadth was defined as the fraction of unique TCRs that were SARS-CoV-2-associated, and depth was defined as the fraction of total T cells that were SARS-CoV-2-associated. Using the MIRA data, each spike-specific TCR was assigned both to the spike region to which the TCR was reactive and to a CD4 or CD8 class. Log10-transformed breadth and depth values were compared by one-way ANOVA with Sidak's multiple comparisons tests. The table was pulled from immuneACCESS by TCRdb, which kept in-frame rearrangements only. Such tables lose some clones; where checked, under half of the loss comes from unresolved V genes, and the rest has no known cause. V and J calls and clone size are given by that table; D and trimming were obtained from the DNA. Recorded for this sample are approximately 220,000 clones; 85% to 95% of them occurred a single time. The top ten clonotypes cover approximately 1% of the sample.

The sample here was peripheral blood, taken on day 0 of MenACWY control vaccination. The rearranged segments are TRBV12-3 or TRBV12-4 and TRBJ1-2; 8 junctional bases match TRBD1. The clonotype was recovered from an adult in good health. The CDR3 loop reads CASSASTGVDYTF. In nucleotides, the sequence is TGTGCCAGCAGTGCGTCGACAGGGGTCGACTACACCTTC.